This T cell receptor (beta chain) was retrieved from a study of shared clonotypes between healthy human individuals. Repertoires were generated with immunoSEQ multiplex PCR, while TCRdb's copy carries only in-frame clones and drops some. The sample consists of 750,000 to 1,000,000 clones, about 91% of them appearing once. Study results and caveats: Among a handful of donors, approximately 5.4% of naive CD4 clonotypes were found in common. Estimated richness was generally greater in naive than memory subsets.

Worth noting for this clone: As yet, its antigen is unknown.

V shed 9 bases and J shed 3 bases, with 15 bases lying between them. Germline V lookup: CDR1 LGHNT, CDR2 FRNRAP. The CDR3 covers 14 residues. Naive CD8 cells lacked CD45RO, underwent positive selection for CCR7 and left out terminally differentiated effector memory CD45RA+ cells. Every contributor of samples was a Caucasian grown-up residing in Nashville, Tennessee. The sequencing sample was made of naive CD8+ T cells sorted from blood. The V and J genes are TRBV12-5 and TRBJ2-1; TRBD1 or TRBD2 may be the D gene (5 bases each). The TCR originated in a young man in good health. CDR3 amino acids: CARSRGVVYNEQFF. As DNA, the CDR3 is TGTGCTAGGAGCAGAGGGGTCGTCTACAATGAGCAGTTCTTC.